A single sample is the source of the 26 T cell receptor beta chains below, sequenced in a study of blood T cells in healthy people across ages (dated by TCRdb to about 2015). The method was 5' RACE. Sequencing relied on an Illumina HiSeq 2500. The second PCR ran for about 6 to 12 cycles and used a J-beta primer mix along with a sample-barcoded 5' primer. The raw public data were reprocessed by TCRdb itself: fastp quality trimming at Q25, MiXCR clonotype calling, in-frame beta chains only. Rows are combined by CDR3 protein, so each entry shows the most common genes and DNA. In all, the sample holds over 500,000 distinct CDR3 sequences, and over 40% of those were seen once. About 13% of the sample is taken by the ten largest. Sequenced input: blood. The receptors stem from an elderly woman in good health.

V usage is TRBV3-1 and J usage is TRBJ2-1; 11 bases line up with TRBD2. Germline CDR1 is LGHDT and CDR2 is YNNKEL (reference sequence). The CDR3 has 18 residues. With 4 bases clipped from V and 1 base from J, the junction kept 9 bases outside the gene matches. The CDR3 loop reads CASSRLAGTAGSYNEQFF. The CDR3 nucleotides read TGTGCCAGCAGCCGACTAGCGGGAACCGCAGGGTCCTACAATGAGCAGTTCTTC.

This clonotype was observed many times. This chain links TRBV20-1 with TRBJ2-1; D is uncertain. Trimming removed 3 bases at V and 2 bases at J, with 20 bases between. The CDR3 length is 17 residues. Germline CDR1 and CDR2: DFQATT and SNEGSKA (reference sequence). CDR3 in DNA: TGCAGTGCTAGGTCCCACAAACGGAAGCTGACCTACAATGAGCAGTTCTTC. It specifies CSARSHKRKLTYNEQFF.

This clonotype turned up a few times. This chain uses TRBV4-2 with TRBJ1-6, with a weak D call TRBD1 (6 bases). There are 18 residues in the CDR3. CDR1 and CDR2 from the germline V gene are LGHNA and YNFKEQ. V lost 0 bases, J lost 0 bases, and 12 bases lay in between. CDR3 protein: CASSQDLDSSSYNSPLHF. The CDR3 bases are TGTGCCAGCAGCCAAGACCTGGACAGCAGCTCCTATAATTCACCCCTCCACTTT.

The chain couples TRBV20-1 to TRBJ2-7, with a possible D match to TRBD1 (5 bases). Between the trimmed V and J ends, which lost 4 bases and 3 bases, there was a span of 10 bases. The CDR3 totals 12 residues. Germline assignment: CDR1 DFQATT and CDR2 SNEGSKA (reference sequence). This CDR3 is CSATPDSYEQYF. DNA of the CDR3: TGCAGTGCTACCCCAGACAGCTACGAGCAGTACTTC.

The J gene is TRBJ2-5, the V gene TRBV12-3 or TRBV12-4; D is unclear. The CDR3 is 12 residues long. V lost 7 bases and J lost 5, with 11 bases in between. In nucleotides, the CDR3 is TGTGCCAGCACCATGGGTGGGGAGACCCAGTACTTC. This gives the protein CASTMGGETQYF.

This clonotype appeared many times. This chain joins TRBV9 and TRBJ2-5; TRBD2 agrees at 8 bases. Trimming removed 4 bases from V and 3 bases from J; junction bases left unmatched: 8. From germline, CDR1 is SGDLS and CDR2 YYNGEE. This CDR3 is built from 15 residues. This CDR3 is CASSFGGGPEETQYF. The CDR3 coding sequence is TGTGCCAGCAGCTTTGGCGGGGGGCCGGAAGAGACCCAGTACTTC.

This clonotype was seen at least ten times. This chain joins TRBV7-2 and TRBJ2-1; unclear D gene. Trimming stripped 5 bases from V and 6 bases from J, with 8 bases between. Germline V lookup: CDR1 SGHTA, CDR2 FQGNSA. The CDR3 contains 12 residues. CDR3 sequence reads: CASSPWGNEQFF. CDR3 DNA: TGTGCCAGCAGCCCCTGGGGCAATGAGCAGTTCTTC.

This clonotype was recorded many times. This chain connects TRBV7-9 to TRBJ2-3, with 12 bases fitting TRBD2. The CDR3 loop spans 16 amino acids. The V and J ends lost 5 bases and 4 bases, in that order; junction bases with no gene match: 7. The germline CDR1 and CDR2 sequences are SEHNR and FQNEAQ (reference sequence). CDR3 coding DNA: TGTGCCAGCAGCCTCCCTAGCGGGAGGGATGCAGATACGCAGTATTTT. It codes for CASSLPSGRDADTQYF.

As to this clonotype: This clone may be a read error of a much larger clone one base away. The chain carries TRBV9 and TRBJ1-1, with a weak D call TRBD1 (5 bases). The germline V gene has CDR1 SGDLS and CDR2 YYNGEE. The CDR3 runs 15 residues. CDR3: CASGVAGRSNTEAFF. CDR3 sequence (DNA): TGTGCCAGCGGCGTTGCGGGACGGAGTAACACTGAAGCTTTCTTT.

With regard to this clonotype: Germline is not matched at one junction end, which may reflect a read error. The gene calls are TRBV7-9 and TRBJ1-2; 8 bases are shared with TRBD1. This CDR3 region has 15 residues. Germline V CDR1 and CDR2: SEHNR, FQNEAQ (reference sequence). The CDR3 DNA is TGTACCAGCAGCTTCCCCTCGACAGGGGACTATGGCTACACCTTC. This gives the protein CTSSFPSTGDYGYTF.

V is TRBV2 and J is TRBJ2-1; D is perhaps TRBD2 (5 bases). Matching the DNA end better, TRBJ2-7 makes the J call doubtful. Per the germline V gene, CDR1 is SNHLY and CDR2 is FYNNEI. This CDR3 comprises 16 residues. The CDR3 bases are TGTGCCAGCAGTGAACCTCTGACCGGAGGCTACAATGAGCAGTACTTC. It encodes CASSEPLTGGYNEQYF.

The chain couples TRBV28 to TRBJ2-7, with 8 bases aligning to TRBD2. CDR1 is MDHEN, CDR2 SYDVKM, per germline. Trimming removed 3 bases from V and 1 base from J; junction bases left unmatched: 8. The CDR3 sequence is 16 residues long. The chain's CDR3 is CASSFQLAGNSYEQYF. CDR3 DNA sequence: TGTGCCAGCAGTTTCCAGCTAGCGGGCAATTCCTACGAGCAGTACTTC.

Of note for this clonotype: A much larger clone sits a single nucleotide away, making a read error possible. V and J are TRBV7-9 and TRBJ2-1; possibly TRBD1 or TRBD2 for D (5 bases each). The CDR3 runs 15 residues. Deletions cut 5 bases from V and 7 bases from J, with 18 bases between. CDR1 and CDR2 (germline): SEHNR, FQNEAQ (reference sequence). The CDR3 DNA sequence: TGTGCCAGCAGCGGACATAGCAGGAGGAGAAATGAGCAGTTCTTC. Amino acid sequence: CASSGHSRRRNEQFF.

This clonotype was seen at least ten times. The J gene is TRBJ2-3, the V gene TRBV4-2; 12 nucleotides align to TRBD2. CDR1 and CDR2 (germline): LGHNA, YNFKEQ. V shed 4 bases, J shed 2 bases, and the junction held 4 bases outside the gene matches. This CDR3 region has 16 residues. DNA for the CDR3: TGTGCCAGCAGCCCCTGGACTAGCGGGGACACAGATACGCAGTATTTT. Protein: CASSPWTSGDTDTQYF.

This clonotype appeared many times. The genes are TRBV9 and TRBJ2-1, with 9 positions matching TRBD2. The CDR3 extends over 16 amino acids. With 4 bases clipped from V and 10 bases from J, the junction kept 15 bases outside the gene matches. The V gene's germline CDR1 is SGDLS and CDR2 YYNGEE. The CDR3 region has the DNA TGTGCCAGCAGCAGACAGATGGGACTAGCAATAGGGGAGCAGTTCTTC. It translates to CASSRQMGLAIGEQFF.

The J gene is TRBJ2-4, the V gene TRBV12-3 or TRBV12-4; 8 bases match TRBD1. TRBJ2-7 matches the DNA end more closely, so the J call is doubtful. The CDR3 has 14 amino acids. The CDR3 coding sequence is TGTGCCAGCAGCCAAACAGGGGGTTTGTACGAGCAGTACTTC. Translating gives CASSQTGGLYEQYF.

This chain connects TRBV5-1 to TRBJ1-1, with 7 bases matching TRBD1. Germline V gene data show CDR1 as SGHRS and CDR2 as YFSETQ. Germline trimming cut 0 bases from V and 6 bases from J; bases unmatched to any gene: 8. CDR3 length equals 15 residues. The CDR3 reads CASSLGRTGGAEAFF. CDR3 nucleotides: TGCGCCAGCAGCTTGGGCCGGACAGGTGGGGCTGAAGCTTTCTTT.

As concerns this clonotype: A much larger clone lies one base from this, so it may be a read error. V gene TRBV20-1 combines with J gene TRBJ2-1; D is unresolved. The J call may not be correct, given that the DNA end is closer to TRBJ2-7. This CDR3 is built from 15 residues. Germline loops: CDR1 DFQATT, CDR2 SNEGSKA (reference sequence). This CDR3 is CSAPSFYSSYNEQYF. Written as DNA, the CDR3 is TGCAGTGCTCCCAGTTTTTACAGCTCCTACAATGAGCAGTACTTC.

This clonotype was observed many times. The chain employs TRBV12-3 or TRBV12-4 and TRBJ2-4; no clear D. The CDR3 extends over 16 amino acids. Trimming pared 3 bases from V and 3 bases from J, leaving 15 bases between. In DNA, the CDR3 is TGTGCCAGCAGTTTTCCGACAACCGTATTCAAAAACATTCAGTACTTC. Amino acid sequence: CASSFPTTVFKNIQYF.

This chain uses TRBV5-1 with TRBJ2-7; D is unresolved. The CDR3 loop spans 14 amino acids. Germline-derived CDR1 and CDR2 are SGHRS and YFSETQ. Trimming took 0 bases from V and 0 from J, leaving 7 bases between them. The CDR3 DNA reads TGCGCCAGCAGCTTGGGGTTTTCCTCCTACGAGCAGTACTTC. Its protein is CASSLGFSSYEQYF. Full variable domain (outside the CDR3, taken from reference TRBV5-1 and TRBJ2-7): KAGVTQTPRYLIKTRGQQVTLSCSPISGHRSVSWYQQTPGQGLQFLFEYFSETQRNKGNFPGRFSGRQFSNSRSEMNVSTLELGDSALYLCASSLGFSSYEQYFGPGTRLTVT.

The CDR3 is CAISVGGQGAKNIQYF. DNA for the CDR3: TGTGCCATCAGTGTTGGGGGGCAGGGGGCCAAAAACATTCAGTACTTC. V usage is TRBV10-3 and J usage is TRBJ2-4, with D perhaps TRBD1 or TRBD2 (6 bases each). This CDR3 is 16 amino acids long. V was cut by 4 bases and J by 1 base, with 14 bases left in between. Per germline, CDR1 ENHRY and CDR2 SYGVKD.

This clonotype was picked up many times. J is TRBJ2-1 and V is TRBV15, with D possibly called TRBD1 or TRBD2 (5 bases each). Between the trimmed V and J ends, which lost 8 bases and 4 bases, there was a span of 12 bases. The CDR3 runs 13 residues. CDR1 is LNHNV and CDR2 is YYDKDF in the germline V gene (reference sequence). In nucleotides, the CDR3 is TGTGCCACCCGGGACGGTAGGTACAATGAGCAGTTCTTC. This gives the protein CATRDGRYNEQFF.

In its sample, this clonotype was seen once. A much bigger clone sits one base away, suggesting this may be a read error. The chain employs TRBV11-2 and TRBJ2-5; D might be TRBD2 (5 bases). Germline V gives CDR1 SGHAT, CDR2 FQNNGV. This CDR3 region has 13 residues. In DNA form, the CDR3 reads TGTGCCGGCAGCTTCCCGGGGATAGAGACCCAGTACTTC. This sequence encodes CAGSFPGIETQYF.

This chain joins TRBV28 and TRBJ1-4; no reliable D call. The CDR3 extends over 15 amino acids. The V gene's germline CDR1 is MDHEN and CDR2 SYDVKM. Trimming shortened V by 4 bases and J by 4 bases, and 13 bases separated the two germline ends. The CDR3 spells CASSSHGRFNEKLFF. The CDR3 nucleotides are TGTGCCAGCAGTTCCCACGGACGGTTTAATGAAAAACTGTTTTTT.

The V and J genes are TRBV29-1 and TRBJ2-4; no definite D call. V lost 3 bases and J 0 bases, leaving 9 bases between the germline ends. The germline V gene has CDR1 SQVTM and CDR2 ANQGSEA. This CDR3 contains 14 residues. CDR3 sequence: CSVEGGIAKNIQYF. The CDR3 DNA sequence: TGCAGCGTTGAGGGCGGAATAGCCAAAAACATTCAGTACTTC.

The V call is TRBV20-1, the J call TRBJ2-4; the match to TRBD2 covers 8 bases. Germline V gives CDR1 DFQATT, CDR2 SNEGSKA (reference sequence). The CDR3 is 16 residues long. J was trimmed by 0 bases and V by 1 base; bases with no gene match: 5. CDR3 amino acids: CSARGERERAKNIQYF. As DNA, the CDR3 is TGCAGTGCTAGAGGGGAGCGGGAGAGAGCCAAAAACATTCAGTACTTC.